This TCR beta chain was sequenced during a study of yellow fever vaccine responses in identical twins. Overall study results and limits: A vaccine T cell response that seemed partly convergent and partly personalized was reported in twins.

Regarding this clonotype: Its antigen remains unknown.

One entry per CDR3 protein results from TCRdb running MiXCR on the RT-PCR reads. The sample has around 2,700 distinct CDR3 sequences, roughly 80% seen once. This clonotype was obtained from a woman aged 18-29 years who received the yellow fever vaccine. This specimen consisted of T cells from blood (PBMCs), unsorted or a sorted subset (not recorded which), obtained before or after yellow fever vaccination (not recorded which).

The CDR3 DNA reads as TGTGCCACCAGCAGAGAACTACCGGGTCAGCCCCAGCATTTT. Its protein is CATSRELPGQPQHF. This chain joins TRBV15 and TRBJ1-5; unclear D gene. Trimming stripped 0 bases from V and 6 bases from J, with 9 bases between. The CDR3 runs 14 residues. CDR1 LNHNV and CDR2 YYDKDF come from the germline V gene (reference sequence). Filled out from reference TRBV15 and TRBJ1-5, the complete variable domain reads DAMVIQNPRYQVTQFGKPVTLSCSQTLNHNVMYWYQQKSSQAPKLLFHYYDKDFNNEADTPDNFQSRRPNTSFCFLDIRSPGLGDTAMYLCATSRELPGQPQHFGDGTRLSIL.